This T cell receptor beta chain was recorded in a study of ipilimumab plus nivolumab after autologous stem cell transplantation. Assay: immunoSEQ multiplex PCR; the TCRdb copy retains only in-frame clones and omits some. The sample lists fewer than 95,000 clones; over 80% were seen once. Patients got ipilimumab 1 mg/kg beginning 14 to 28 days post-transplant. Patients received nivolumab 3 mg/kg at weeks 1, 4, 7, 10, then fortnightly to week 26. The germline V gene encodes CDR1 MNHNS and CDR2 SASEGT. V shed 7 bases and J shed 4 bases, with 16 bases lying between them. The CDR3 runs to 14 residues. V is TRBV6-1 and J is TRBJ1-1; D unresolved. The origin of this receptor is a male donor with diffuse large B-cell lymphoma. Sequencing was performed on PBMCs, taken in a trial of ipilimumab plus nivolumab as post-transplant consolidation. For the CDR3, the DNA is TGTGCCAGCACCGGACCCCAACGGGCCACTGAAGCTTTCTTT. Its translation: CASTGPQRATEAFF.